This T cell receptor beta chain was observed in a study of regulatory T cells in long-lasting Graves disease. Time point specified: newly diagnosed GD, antithyroid drugs for less than 3 months. After RNA was extracted from PBMCs, the TCR library was made from it. Patients met American Thyroid Association criteria for Graves' disease. This CDR3 spans 17 amino acids. V shed 6 bases and J shed 5 bases, with 28 bases lying between them. Germline lookup yields CDR1 DFQATT and CDR2 SNEGSKA (reference sequence). HTBI primers from iRepertoire and Arm-PCR of CDR3 regions yielded the TCR beta libraries. Original handling: Identification of gene segments yielded some 62 TRBV and 14 TRBJ across samples. TCRdb ran MiXCR on the multiplex PCR reads and lists one entry per CDR3 protein. TCRdb, not the authors, supplied the V and J calls. Among about 380,000 distinct CDR3 sequences listed, roughly 15% were seen once.

The specimen comprised peripheral blood mononuclear cells (PBMCs), sampled at new diagnosis, from a patient treated with antithyroid drugs. The rearrangement links TRBV20-1 to TRBJ1-1; no reliable D call. The clonotype comes from a female donor with Graves disease. CDR3 nucleotides: TGCAGTGCCTCACAGCGCCGGGATCAAAGACTGGGGACTGAAGCTTTCTTT. Encoded protein: CSASQRRDQRLGTEAFF.